A selection of T cell receptor beta chains follows, all from one sample in a study of T cell responses to AZD1222 COVID-19 vaccine. Data came from immunoSEQ multiplex PCR; TCRdb stores just in-frame clones and leaves some out. The table shows 65,000 to 75,000 clones, with 82% occurring only once. The sequenced sample was peripheral blood, obtained on day 0 of AZD1222 vaccination. The receptor source for this set is an adult in good health. The CDR3 runs from the conserved cysteine through the conserved F or W. Each record gives: D gene, J gene, clone size, V gene, CDR3 DNA, CDR3 protein. A D gene is named only where the DNA matches it firmly. Not all rows give a size; the values are once, few, many and, for expanded clones, a class.

TRBD1 | TRBJ2-5 | NA | TRBV7-2 | TGTGCCAGCAGCAGGGGGCTGTCAGAGACCCAGTACTTC | CASSRGLSETQYF
NA | TRBJ2-7 | NA | TRBV2 | TGTGCCAGCAGCCTCAGGGGCAGCGAGCAGTACTTC | CASSLRGSEQYF
TRBD2 | TRBJ2-1 | NA | TRBV10-1 | TGCGCCAGCAGTGGACTAGCGGGGGCATCGAGTGAGCAGTTCTTC | CASSGLAGASSEQFF
NA | TRBJ2-7 | NA | TRBV10-3 | TGTGCCATCAGTGACCGTAGGCAGACGTCCCTCCCCTCCTACGAGCAGTACTTC | CAISDRRQTSLPSYEQYF
NA | TRBJ1-3 | once | TRBV7-6 | TGTGCCAGCAGCTCCAGGGGCATATCTGGAAACACCATATATTTT | CASSSRGISGNTIYF
TRBD1 | TRBJ1-6 | NA | TRBV5-1 | TGCGCCAGCAGCTCGGGGACAGAATATTCACCCCTCCACTTT | CASSSGTEYSPLHF
NA | TRBJ1-1 | NA | TRBV7-2 | TGTGCCAGCAGCTTAGACCGGGACTCCACTGAAGCTTTCTTT | CASSLDRDSTEAFF
NA | TRBJ1-1 | NA | TRBV6-6 | TGTGCCAGCAGTTACTCGGGCAGGGGCACTGAAGCTTTCTTT | CASSYSGRGTEAFF
TRBD1 | TRBJ1-5 | NA | TRBV28 | TGTGCCAGCTGGGGACAGCCCAGTCAGCCCCAGCATTTT | CASWGQPSQPQHF
NA | TRBJ2-2 | NA | TRBV11-2 | TGTGCCAGCAGCCTAAGTAAACTAAACACCGGGGAGCTGTTTTTT | CASSLSKLNTGELFF
NA | TRBJ2-4 | NA | TRBV5-1 | TGCGCCAGCAGCTTGAACGGGGGCCTAGCCAAAAACATTCAGTACTTC | CASSLNGGLAKNIQYF
TRBD1 | TRBJ1-1 | once | TRBV7-9 | TGTGCCAGCAGTTTACAGGGGGAGAACACTGAAGCTTTCTTT | CASSLQGENTEAFF
NA | TRBJ1-1 | NA | TRBV11-3 | TGTGCCAGCAGCTCGTCAGGGGTGAACACTGAAGCTTTCTTT | CASSSSGVNTEAFF
NA | TRBJ1-4 | NA | TRBV6-5 | TGTGCCAGCAGGCTGGTAGTCAGTGAAAAACTGTTTTTT | CASRLVVSEKLFF
TRBD1 | TRBJ2-7 | NA | TRBV11-3 | TGTGCCAGCAGCTTAGGCGGACAGGGGAACCGCTACGAGCAGTACTTC | CASSLGGQGNRYEQYF
NA | TRBJ2-3 | NA | TRBV21-1 | TGTGCCAGCAGCGTCCTAGCGGGGGGGCACACAGATACGCAGTATTTT | CASSVLAGGHTDTQYF
NA | TRBJ2-2 | NA | TRBV5-1 | TGCGCCAGCAGCTTTAGTTACACCGGGGAGCTGTTTTTT | CASSFSYTGELFF
NA | TRBJ1-2 | NA | TRBV6-2/TRBV6-3 | TGTGCCAGCAGTTACGGGTCCCGGAGGGGCTACACCTTC | CASSYGSRRGYTF
NA | TRBJ2-6 | once | TRBV1 | TGCACCAGCAGCCAGCCGGGACTGAACTCTGGGGCCAACGTCCTGACTTTC | CTSSQPGLNSGANVLTF
NA | TRBJ2-2 | few | TRBV7-8 | TGTGCCAGCAGCTTATACGGGACCAACACCGGGGAGCTGTTTTTT | CASSLYGTNTGELFF
TRBD1 | TRBJ1-4 | few | TRBV28 | TGTGCCAGCAGTTCAATACGGACGGACAGGGCTGAAGAAAAACTGTTTTTT | CASSSIRTDRAEEKLFF
NA | TRBJ2-7 | NA | TRBV4-3 | TGCGCCAGCAGCCAAGTCCTTCGGGACACCATGTACTTC | CASSQVLRDTMYF
TRBD2 | TRBJ2-7 | few | TRBV6-4 | TGTGCCAGCAGTCCCGGGGGGGCTAGCTCCGAGCAGTACTTC | CASSPGGASSEQYF